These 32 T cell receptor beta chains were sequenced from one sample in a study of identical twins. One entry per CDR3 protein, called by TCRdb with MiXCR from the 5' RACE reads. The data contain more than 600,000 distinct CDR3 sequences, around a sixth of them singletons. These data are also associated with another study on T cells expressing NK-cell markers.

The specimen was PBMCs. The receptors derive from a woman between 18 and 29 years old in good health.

In DNA form, the CDR3 reads TGTGCCAGCAAGCCCGGGACAGGGCGCACAGATACGCAGTATTTT. Amino acids: CASKPGTGRTDTQYF. The chain carries TRBV7-2 and TRBJ2-3; 9 bases are shared with TRBD1. Germline CDR1 is SGHTA and CDR2 is FQGNSA. V lost 7 bases and J lost 1; bases outside the gene matches: 6. CDR3 length: 15 amino acids.

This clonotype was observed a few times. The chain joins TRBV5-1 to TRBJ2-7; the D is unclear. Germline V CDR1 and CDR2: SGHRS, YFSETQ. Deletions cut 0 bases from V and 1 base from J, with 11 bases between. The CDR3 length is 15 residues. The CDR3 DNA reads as TGCGCCAGCAGCTTGGGTGACGTGAGATCCTACGAGCAGTACTTC. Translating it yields CASSLGDVRSYEQYF. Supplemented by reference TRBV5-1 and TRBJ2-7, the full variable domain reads KAGVTQTPRYLIKTRGQQVTLSCSPISGHRSVSWYQQTPGQGLQFLFEYFSETQRNKGNFPGRFSGRQFSNSRSEMNVSTLELGDSALYLCASSLGDVRSYEQYFGPGTRLTVT.

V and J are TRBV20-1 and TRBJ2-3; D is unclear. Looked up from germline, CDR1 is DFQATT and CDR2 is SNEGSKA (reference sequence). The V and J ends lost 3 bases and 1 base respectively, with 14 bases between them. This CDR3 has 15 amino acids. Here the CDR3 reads CSARSPRRGTDTQYF. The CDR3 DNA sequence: TGCAGTGCTAGGAGCCCCCGCCGGGGCACAGATACGCAGTATTTT.

Here the CDR3 DNA reads TGCGCCAGCAATACAGGGACGGCTGAAGCTTTCTTT. This gives the protein CASNTGTAEAFF. V and J are TRBV10-2 and TRBJ1-1; D is perhaps TRBD1 (6 bases). The V and J ends lost 7 bases and 6 bases respectively, with 12 bases between them. This CDR3 contains 12 residues. Germline CDR1 and CDR2: WSHSY and SAAADI.

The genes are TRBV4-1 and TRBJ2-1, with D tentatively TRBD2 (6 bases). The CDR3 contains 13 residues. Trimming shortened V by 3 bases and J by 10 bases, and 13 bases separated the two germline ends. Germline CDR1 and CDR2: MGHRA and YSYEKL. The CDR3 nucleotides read TGCGCCAGCAGCCAGGAATCTAGCGTGGAGCAGTTCTTC. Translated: CASSQESSVEQFF.

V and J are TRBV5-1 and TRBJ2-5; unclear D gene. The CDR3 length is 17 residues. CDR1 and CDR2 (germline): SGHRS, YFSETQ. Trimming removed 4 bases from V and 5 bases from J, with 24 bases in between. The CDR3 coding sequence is TGCGCCAGCAGCCCCCCGGGTCGAGCCACGTTCAAGGAGACCCAGTACTTC. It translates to CASSPPGRATFKETQYF.

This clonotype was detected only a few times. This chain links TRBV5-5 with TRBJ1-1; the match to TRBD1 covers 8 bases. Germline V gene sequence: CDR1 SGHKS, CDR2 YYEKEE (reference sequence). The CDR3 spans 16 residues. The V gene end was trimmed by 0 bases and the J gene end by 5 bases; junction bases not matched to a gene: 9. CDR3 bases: TGTGCCAGCAGCTTGGACGGCAGGGGGCTGGGAACTGAAGCTTTCTTT. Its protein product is CASSLDGRGLGTEAFF.

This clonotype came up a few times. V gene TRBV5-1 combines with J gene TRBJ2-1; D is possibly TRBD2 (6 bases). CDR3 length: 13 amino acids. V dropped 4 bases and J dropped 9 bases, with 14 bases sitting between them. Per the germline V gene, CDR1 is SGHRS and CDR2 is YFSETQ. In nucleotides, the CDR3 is TGCGCCAGCAGCCGCGCTGGCGGGGTTGAGCAGTTCTTC. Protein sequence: CASSRAGGVEQFF.

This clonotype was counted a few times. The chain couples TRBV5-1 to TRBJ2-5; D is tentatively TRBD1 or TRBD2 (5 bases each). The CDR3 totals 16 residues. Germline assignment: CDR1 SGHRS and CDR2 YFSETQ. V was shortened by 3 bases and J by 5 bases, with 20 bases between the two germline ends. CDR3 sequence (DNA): TGCGCCAGCAGCTGGACAACGTGGACTTCCCTGGAGACCCAGTACTTC. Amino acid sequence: CASSWTTWTSLETQYF.

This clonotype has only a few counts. The CDR3 sequence is CASSESNVFMDTEAFF. CDR3 coding DNA: TGCGCCAGCAGTGAGTCTAACGTGTTTATGGACACTGAAGCTTTCTTT. The rearrangement links TRBV10-1 to TRBJ1-1; D unclear. Per germline, CDR1 WNHNN and CDR2 SYGVQD (reference sequence). The CDR3 contains 16 residues. V was trimmed by 0 bases and J by 3 bases, leaving 14 bases between them.

CDR3 sequence reads: CASSSVGGSSTDTQYF. The CDR3 DNA reads TGTGCCAGCAGCTCTGTAGGGGGATCTAGCACAGATACGCAGTATTTT. The chain is built from TRBV7-6 and TRBJ2-3, with a tentative D call TRBD1 (6 bases). The germline V gene has CDR1 SGHVS and CDR2 FNYEAQ. V was clipped by 4 bases and J by 0 bases, with 14 bases between them. The CDR3 is 16 amino acids. Complete variable domain (other parts from reference TRBV7-6 and TRBJ2-3): GAGVSQSPRYKVTKRGQDVALRCDPISGHVSLYWYRQALGQGPEFLTYFNYEAQQDKSGLPNDRFSAERPEGSISTLTIQRTEQRDSAMYRCASSSVGGSSTDTQYFGPGTRLTVL.

CDR3 region: CASSLVTGDEQYF. The DNA for the CDR3 is TGTGCCAGCAGCTTGGTGACGGGGGACGAGCAGTACTTC. The gene calls are TRBV9 and TRBJ2-7, with D perhaps matching TRBD2 (6 bases). V was trimmed by 4 bases and J by 5 bases, leaving 13 bases between them. Germline V gene data show CDR1 as SGDLS and CDR2 as YYNGEE. This CDR3 region has 13 residues.

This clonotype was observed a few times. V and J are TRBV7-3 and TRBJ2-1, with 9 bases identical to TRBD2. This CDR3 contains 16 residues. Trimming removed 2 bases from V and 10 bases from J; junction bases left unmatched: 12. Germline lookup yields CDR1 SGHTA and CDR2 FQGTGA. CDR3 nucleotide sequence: TGTGCCAGCAGCTTAGGGGGCCTAGCGGGGTGGCAAGAGCAGTTCTTC. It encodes CASSLGGLAGWQEQFF. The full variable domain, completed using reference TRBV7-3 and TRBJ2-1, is GAGVSQTPSNKVTEKGKYVELRCDPISGHTALYWYRQSLGQGPEFLIYFQGTGAADDSGLPNDRFFAVRPEGSVSTLKIQRTERGDSAVYLCASSLGGLAGWQEQFFGPGTRLTVL.

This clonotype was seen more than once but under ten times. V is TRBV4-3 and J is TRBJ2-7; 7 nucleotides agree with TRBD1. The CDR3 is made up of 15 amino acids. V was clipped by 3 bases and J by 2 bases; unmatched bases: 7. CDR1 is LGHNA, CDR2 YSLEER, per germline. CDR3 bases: TGCGCCAGCAGCCAGAACCGGGACAGAACCTACGAGCAGTACTTC. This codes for CASSQNRDRTYEQYF.

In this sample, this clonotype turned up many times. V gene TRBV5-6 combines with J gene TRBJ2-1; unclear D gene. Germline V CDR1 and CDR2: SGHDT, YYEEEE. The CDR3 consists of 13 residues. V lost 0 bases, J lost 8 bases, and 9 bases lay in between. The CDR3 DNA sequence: TGTGCCAGCAGCTTGGTTATATCGGATGAGCAGTTCTTC. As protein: CASSLVISDEQFF.

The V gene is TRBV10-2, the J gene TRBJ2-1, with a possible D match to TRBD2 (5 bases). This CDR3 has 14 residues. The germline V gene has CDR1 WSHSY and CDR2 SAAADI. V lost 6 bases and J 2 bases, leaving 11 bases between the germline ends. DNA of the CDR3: TGCGCCAGCAGACGGCGGGCTCCCTACAATGAGCAGTTCTTC. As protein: CASRRRAPYNEQFF.

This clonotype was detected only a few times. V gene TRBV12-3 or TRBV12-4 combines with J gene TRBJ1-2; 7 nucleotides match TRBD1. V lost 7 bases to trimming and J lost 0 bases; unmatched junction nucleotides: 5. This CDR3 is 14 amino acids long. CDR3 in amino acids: CASTLTGTNYGYTF. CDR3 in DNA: TGTGCCAGCACCCTGACAGGGACTAACTATGGCTACACCTTC.

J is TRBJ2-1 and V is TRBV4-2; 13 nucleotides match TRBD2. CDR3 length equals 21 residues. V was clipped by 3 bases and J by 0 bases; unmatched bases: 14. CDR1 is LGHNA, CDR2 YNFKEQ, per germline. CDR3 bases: TGTGCCAGCAGCCACGCTAACAGGGGACTAGCGGGGACTAGCTCCTACAATGAGCAGTTCTTC. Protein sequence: CASSHANRGLAGTSSYNEQFF.

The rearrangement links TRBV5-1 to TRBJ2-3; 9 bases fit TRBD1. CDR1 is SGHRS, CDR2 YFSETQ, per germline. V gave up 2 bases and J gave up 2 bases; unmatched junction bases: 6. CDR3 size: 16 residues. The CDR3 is CASSLTGGVDTDTQYF. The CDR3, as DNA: TGCGCCAGCAGCTTAACAGGGGGCGTTGACACAGATACGCAGTATTTT.

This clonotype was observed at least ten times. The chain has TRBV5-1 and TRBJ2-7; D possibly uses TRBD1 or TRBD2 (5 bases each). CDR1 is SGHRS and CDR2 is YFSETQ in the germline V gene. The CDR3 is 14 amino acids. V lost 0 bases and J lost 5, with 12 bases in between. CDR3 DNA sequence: TGCGCCAGCAGCTTGGTGGGGGTGAATGACGAGCAGTACTTC. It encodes CASSLVGVNDEQYF.

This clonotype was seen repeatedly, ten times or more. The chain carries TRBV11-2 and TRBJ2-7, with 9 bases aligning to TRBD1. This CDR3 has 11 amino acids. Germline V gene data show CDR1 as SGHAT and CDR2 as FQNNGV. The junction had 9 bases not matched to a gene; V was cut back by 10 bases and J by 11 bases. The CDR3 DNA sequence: TGTGCCACCCTTCAGGGGGACAGGGAGTACTTC. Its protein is CATLQGDREYF. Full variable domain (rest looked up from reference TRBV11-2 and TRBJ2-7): EAGVAQSPRYKIIEKRQSVAFWCNPISGHATLYWYQQILGQGPKLLIQFQNNGVVDDSQLPKDRFSAERLKGVDSTLKIQPAKLEDSAVYLCATLQGDREYFGPGTRLTVT.

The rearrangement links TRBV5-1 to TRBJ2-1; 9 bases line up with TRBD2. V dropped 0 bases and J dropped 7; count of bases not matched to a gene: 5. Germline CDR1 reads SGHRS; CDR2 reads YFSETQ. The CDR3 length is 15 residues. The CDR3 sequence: CASSLGGGARNEQFF. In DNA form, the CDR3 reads TGCGCCAGCAGCTTGGGCGGGGGGGCTAGGAATGAGCAGTTCTTC.

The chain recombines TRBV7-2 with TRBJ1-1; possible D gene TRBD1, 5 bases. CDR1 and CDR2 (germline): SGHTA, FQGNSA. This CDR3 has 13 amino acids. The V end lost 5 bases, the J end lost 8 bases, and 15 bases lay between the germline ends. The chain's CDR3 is CASSPIQETEAFF. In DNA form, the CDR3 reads TGTGCCAGCAGCCCAATACAGGAAACCGAAGCTTTCTTT.

CDR3 sequence reads: CASSLELARANVLTF. The CDR3 nucleotides read TGTGCCAGCAGCTTGGAGTTGGCACGGGCCAACGTCCTGACTTTC. The genes are TRBV7-2 and TRBJ2-6; D call uncertain. The CDR3 extends over 15 amino acids. The germline CDR1 and CDR2 sequences are SGHTA and FQGNSA. The V end lost 3 bases, the J end lost 5 bases, and 11 bases lay between the germline ends.

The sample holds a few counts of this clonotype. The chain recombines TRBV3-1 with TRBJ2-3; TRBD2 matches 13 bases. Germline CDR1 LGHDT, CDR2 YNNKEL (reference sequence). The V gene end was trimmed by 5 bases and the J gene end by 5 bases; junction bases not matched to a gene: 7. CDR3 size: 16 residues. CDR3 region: CASSYRTSGSLDTQYF. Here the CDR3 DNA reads TGTGCCAGCAGCTACCGGACTAGCGGGAGTTTAGATACGCAGTATTTT.

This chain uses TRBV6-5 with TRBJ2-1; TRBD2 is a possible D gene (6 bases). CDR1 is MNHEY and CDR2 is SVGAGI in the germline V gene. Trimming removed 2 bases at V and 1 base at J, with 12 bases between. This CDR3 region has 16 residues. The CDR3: CASSYLDRGSYNEQFF. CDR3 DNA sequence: TGTGCCAGCAGTTACCTTGACCGGGGGTCCTACAATGAGCAGTTCTTC.

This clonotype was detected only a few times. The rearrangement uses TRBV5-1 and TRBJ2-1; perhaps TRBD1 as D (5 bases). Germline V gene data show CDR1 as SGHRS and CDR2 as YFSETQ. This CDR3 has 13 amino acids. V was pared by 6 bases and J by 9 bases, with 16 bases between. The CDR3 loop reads CASTRAGWSEQFF. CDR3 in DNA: TGCGCCAGCACCCGGGCAGGGTGGAGTGAGCAGTTCTTC.

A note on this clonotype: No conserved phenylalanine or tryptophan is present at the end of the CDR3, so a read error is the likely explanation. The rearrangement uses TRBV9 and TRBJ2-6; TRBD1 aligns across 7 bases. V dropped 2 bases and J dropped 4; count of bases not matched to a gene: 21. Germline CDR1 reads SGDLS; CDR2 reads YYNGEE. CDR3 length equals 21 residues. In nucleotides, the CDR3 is TGTGCCAGCAGCGTCCCACTTCCAGGGGGACCCACCTTTTCCGGGGCCAACGTCCTGACTTTA. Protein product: CASSVPLPGGPTFSGANVLTL.

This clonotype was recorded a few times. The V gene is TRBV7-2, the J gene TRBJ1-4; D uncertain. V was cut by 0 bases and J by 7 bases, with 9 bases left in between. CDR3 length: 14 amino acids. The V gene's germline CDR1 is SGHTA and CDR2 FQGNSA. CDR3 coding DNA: TGTGCCAGCAGCTTAGCGCGGGGTGCTGAAAAACTGTTTTTT. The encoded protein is CASSLARGAEKLFF. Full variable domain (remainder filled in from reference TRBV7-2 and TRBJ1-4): GAGVSQSPSNKVTEKGKDVELRCDPISGHTALYWYRQSLGQGLEFLIYFQGNSAPDKSGLPSDRFSAERTGGSVSTLTIQRTQQEDSAVYLCASSLARGAEKLFFGSGTQLSVL.

The CDR3 spells CSARSRGNLHEQFF. In nucleotides, the CDR3 is TGCAGTGCTAGGTCCCGAGGAAATCTGCATGAGCAGTTCTTC. The genes are TRBV20-1 and TRBJ2-1; D not certain. Germline assignment: CDR1 DFQATT and CDR2 SNEGSKA (reference sequence). The CDR3 runs 14 residues. The V end lost 3 bases, the J end lost 8 bases, and 17 bases lay between the germline ends.

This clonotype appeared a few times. CDR3 bases: TGCAGCGCCGTCCGGGGGGCCCCCTACGAGCAGTACTTC. Translated: CSAVRGAPYEQYF. The chain uses TRBV29-1 and TRBJ2-7; TRBD2 is a possible D gene (7 bases). V was shortened by 7 bases and J by 2 bases, with 15 bases between the two germline ends. The germline gives CDR1 SQVTM, CDR2 ANQGSEA. This CDR3 contains 13 residues.

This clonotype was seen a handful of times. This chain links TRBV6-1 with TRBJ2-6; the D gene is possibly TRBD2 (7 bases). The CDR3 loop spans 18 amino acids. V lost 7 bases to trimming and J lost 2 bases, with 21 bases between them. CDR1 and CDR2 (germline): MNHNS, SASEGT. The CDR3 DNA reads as TGTGCCAGCACCAAGGGGGGGGGCGCGTTTACTGGGGCCAACGTCCTGACTTTC. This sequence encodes CASTKGGGAFTGANVLTF.